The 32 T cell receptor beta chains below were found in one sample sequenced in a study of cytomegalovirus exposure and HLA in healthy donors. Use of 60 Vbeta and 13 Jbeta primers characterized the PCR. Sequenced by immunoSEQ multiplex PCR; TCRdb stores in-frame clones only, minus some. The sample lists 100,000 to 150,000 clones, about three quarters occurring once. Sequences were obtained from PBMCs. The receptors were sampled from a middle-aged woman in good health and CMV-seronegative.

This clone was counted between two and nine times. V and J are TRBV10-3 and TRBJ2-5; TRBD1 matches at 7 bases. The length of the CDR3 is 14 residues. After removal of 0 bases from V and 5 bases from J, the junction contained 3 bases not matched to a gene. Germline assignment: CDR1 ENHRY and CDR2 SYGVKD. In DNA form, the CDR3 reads TGTGCCATCAGTGAGTCTCGGGGACAGGAGACCCAGTACTTC. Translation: CAISESRGQETQYF.

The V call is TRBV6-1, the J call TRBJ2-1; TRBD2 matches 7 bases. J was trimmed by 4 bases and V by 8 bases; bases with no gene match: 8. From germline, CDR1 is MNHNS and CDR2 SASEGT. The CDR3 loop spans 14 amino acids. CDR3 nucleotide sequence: TGTGCCAGCGAGGCGGGACTAACGTACAATGAGCAGTTCTTC. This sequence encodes CASEAGLTYNEQFF.

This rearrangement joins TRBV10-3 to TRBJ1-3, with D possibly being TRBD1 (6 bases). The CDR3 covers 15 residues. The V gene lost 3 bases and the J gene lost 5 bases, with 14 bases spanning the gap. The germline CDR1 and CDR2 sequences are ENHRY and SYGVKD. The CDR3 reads CAISDVNRARNTIYF. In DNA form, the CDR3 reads TGTGCCATCAGTGACGTTAACAGGGCGAGAAACACCATATATTTT.

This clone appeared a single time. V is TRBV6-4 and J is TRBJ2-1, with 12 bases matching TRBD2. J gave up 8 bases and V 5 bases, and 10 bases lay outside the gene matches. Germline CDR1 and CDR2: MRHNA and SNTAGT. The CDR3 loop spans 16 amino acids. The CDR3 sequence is CASSRLAGGSSDEQFF. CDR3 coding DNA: TGTGCCAGCAGTCGTCTAGCGGGAGGGAGTAGCGATGAGCAGTTCTTC.

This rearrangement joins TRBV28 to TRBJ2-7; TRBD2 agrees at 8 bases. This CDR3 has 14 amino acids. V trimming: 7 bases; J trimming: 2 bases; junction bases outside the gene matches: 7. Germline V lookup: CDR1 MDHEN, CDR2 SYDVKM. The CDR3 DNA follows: TGTGCCAGCACCCAGCGGGAGTCCCCCTACGAGCAGTACTTC. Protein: CASTQRESPYEQYF.

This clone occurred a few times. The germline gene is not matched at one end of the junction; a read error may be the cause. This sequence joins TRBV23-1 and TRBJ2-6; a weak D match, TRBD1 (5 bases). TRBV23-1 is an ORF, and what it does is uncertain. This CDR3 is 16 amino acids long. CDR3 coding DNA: TGCGCCAGCAGTCAATCTACCGGCTCTGGGGCCAACGGCCTGACTTTC. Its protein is CASSQSTGSGANGLTF.

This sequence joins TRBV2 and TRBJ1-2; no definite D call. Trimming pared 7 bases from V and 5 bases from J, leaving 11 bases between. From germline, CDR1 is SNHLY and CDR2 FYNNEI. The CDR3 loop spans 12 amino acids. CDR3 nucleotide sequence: TGTGCCAGCAAAGGGTGGGAGTATGGCTACACCTTC. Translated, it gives CASKGWEYGYTF.

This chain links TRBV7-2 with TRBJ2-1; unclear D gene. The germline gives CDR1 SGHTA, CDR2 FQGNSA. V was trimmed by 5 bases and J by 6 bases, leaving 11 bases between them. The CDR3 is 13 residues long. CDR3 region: CASSPLGTNEQFF. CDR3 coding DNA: TGTGCCAGCAGCCCCCTTGGCACCAATGAGCAGTTCTTC.

DNA for the CDR3: TGTGCCAGCAGCCTCCTAGGAGCCGCGGGAGGGATCGGGGAGCTGTTTTTT. It yields the protein CASSLLGAAGGIGELFF. This sequence joins TRBV5-4 and TRBJ2-2, with 9 bases fitting TRBD2. CDR1 is SGHNT, CDR2 YYREEE, per germline (reference sequence). Trimming cost V 4 bases and J 7 bases; bases outside gene matches: 14. The CDR3 contains 17 residues.

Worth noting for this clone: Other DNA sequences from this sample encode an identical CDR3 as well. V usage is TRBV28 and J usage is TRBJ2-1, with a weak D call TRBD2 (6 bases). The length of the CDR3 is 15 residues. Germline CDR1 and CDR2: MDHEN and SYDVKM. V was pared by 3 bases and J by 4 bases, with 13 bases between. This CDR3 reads CASSLVGGAYNEQFF. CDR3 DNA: TGTGCCAGCAGTTTGGTGGGAGGAGCTTACAATGAGCAGTTCTTC.

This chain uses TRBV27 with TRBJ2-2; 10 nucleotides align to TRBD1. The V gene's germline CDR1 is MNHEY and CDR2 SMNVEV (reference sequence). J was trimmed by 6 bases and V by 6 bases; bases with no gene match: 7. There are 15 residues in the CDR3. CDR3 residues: CASRWGQGTAGELFF. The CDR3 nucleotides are TGTGCCAGCAGATGGGGACAGGGGACCGCCGGGGAGCTGTTTTTT.

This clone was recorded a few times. The CDR3 coding sequence is TGTGCCAGCAGTTTGTGGTCCGAGGTATATAGCAATCAGCCCCAGCATTTT. This codes for CASSLWSEVYSNQPQHF. This chain uses TRBV28 with TRBJ1-5; D uncertain. The V gene's germline CDR1 is MDHEN and CDR2 SYDVKM. The CDR3 length is 17 residues. V lost 3 bases, J lost 0 bases, and 15 bases lay in between.

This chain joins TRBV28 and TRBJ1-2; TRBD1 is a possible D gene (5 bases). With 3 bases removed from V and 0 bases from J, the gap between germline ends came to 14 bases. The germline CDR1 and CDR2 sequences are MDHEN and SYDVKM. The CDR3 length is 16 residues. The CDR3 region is CASSLGGSGANYGYTF. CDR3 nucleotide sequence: TGTGCCAGCAGTTTGGGGGGTAGCGGGGCTAACTATGGCTACACCTTC.

The CDR3 here is CSGAGGNLNTEAFF. The CDR3, as DNA: TGCAGCGGGGCGGGAGGCAACTTGAACACTGAAGCTTTCTTT. The chain links TRBV29-1 to TRBJ1-1; D call uncertain. Trimming cost V 7 bases and J 0 bases, with 15 bases left between them. CDR3 size: 14 residues. Germline lookup yields CDR1 SQVTM and CDR2 ANQGSEA. Filled out from reference TRBV29-1 and TRBJ1-1, the complete variable domain reads SAVISQKPSRDICQRGTSLTIQCQVDSQVTMMFWYRQQPGQSLTLIATANQGSEATYESGFVIDKFPISRPNLTFSTLTVSNMSPEDSSIYLCSGAGGNLNTEAFFGQGTRLTVV.

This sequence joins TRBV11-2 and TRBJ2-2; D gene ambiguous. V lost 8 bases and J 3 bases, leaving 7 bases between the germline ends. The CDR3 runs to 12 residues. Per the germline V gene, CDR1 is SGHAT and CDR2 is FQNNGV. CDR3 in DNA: TGTGCCAGCTCCAGCGACACCGGGGAGCTGTTTTTT. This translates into CASSSDTGELFF.

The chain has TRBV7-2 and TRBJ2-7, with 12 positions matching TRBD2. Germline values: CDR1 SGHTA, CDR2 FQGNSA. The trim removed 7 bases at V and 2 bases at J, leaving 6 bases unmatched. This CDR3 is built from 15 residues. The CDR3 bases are TGTGCCAGCATGCGGACTAGCGGGAATCCCTACGAGCAGTACTTC. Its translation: CASMRTSGNPYEQYF.

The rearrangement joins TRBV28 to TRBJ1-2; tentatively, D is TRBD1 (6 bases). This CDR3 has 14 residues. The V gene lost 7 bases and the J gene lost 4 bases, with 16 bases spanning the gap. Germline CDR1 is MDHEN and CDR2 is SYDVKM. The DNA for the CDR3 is TGTGCCAGCACCCTCCCCCAGGGGACCTATGGCTACACCTTC. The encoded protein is CASTLPQGTYGYTF.

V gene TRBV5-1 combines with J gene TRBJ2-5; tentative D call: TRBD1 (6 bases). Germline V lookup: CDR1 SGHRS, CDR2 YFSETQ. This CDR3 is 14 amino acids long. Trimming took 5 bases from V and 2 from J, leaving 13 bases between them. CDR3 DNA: TGCGCCAGCAGTAGGGACACAGCTCAAGAGACCCAGTACTTC. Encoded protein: CASSRDTAQETQYF.

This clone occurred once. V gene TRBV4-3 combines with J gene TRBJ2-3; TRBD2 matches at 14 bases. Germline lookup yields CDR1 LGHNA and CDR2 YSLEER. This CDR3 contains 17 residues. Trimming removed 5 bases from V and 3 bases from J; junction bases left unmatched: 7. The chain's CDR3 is CASSSGLAGALTDTQYF. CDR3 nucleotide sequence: TGCGCCAGCAGCTCGGGACTAGCGGGAGCCTTGACAGATACGCAGTATTTT.

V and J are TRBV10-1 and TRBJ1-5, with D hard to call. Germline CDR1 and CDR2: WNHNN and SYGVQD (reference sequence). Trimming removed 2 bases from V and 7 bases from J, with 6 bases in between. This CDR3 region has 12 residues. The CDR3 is CASSEDGQPQHF. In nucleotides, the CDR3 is TGCGCCAGCAGTGAGGACGGGCAGCCCCAGCATTTT.

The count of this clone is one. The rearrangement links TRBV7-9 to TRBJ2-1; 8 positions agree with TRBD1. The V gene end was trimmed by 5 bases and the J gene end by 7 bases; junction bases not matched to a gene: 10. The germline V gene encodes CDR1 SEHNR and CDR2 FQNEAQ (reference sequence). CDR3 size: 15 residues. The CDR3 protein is CASSPGQGQVNEQFF. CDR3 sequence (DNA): TGTGCCAGCAGCCCCGGACAGGGACAGGTAAATGAGCAGTTCTTC.

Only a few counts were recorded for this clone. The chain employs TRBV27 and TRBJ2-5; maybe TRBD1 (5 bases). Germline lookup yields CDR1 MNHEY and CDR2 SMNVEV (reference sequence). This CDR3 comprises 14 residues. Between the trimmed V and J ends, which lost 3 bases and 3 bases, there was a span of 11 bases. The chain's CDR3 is CASSFQGRKETQYF. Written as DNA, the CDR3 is TGTGCCAGCAGTTTCCAGGGAAGGAAAGAGACCCAGTACTTC.

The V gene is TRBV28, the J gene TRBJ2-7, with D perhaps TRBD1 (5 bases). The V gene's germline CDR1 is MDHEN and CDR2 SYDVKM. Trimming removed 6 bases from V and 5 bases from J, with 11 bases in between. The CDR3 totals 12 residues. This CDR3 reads CASSLRGHEQYF. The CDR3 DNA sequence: TGTGCCAGCAGCTTAAGGGGCCACGAGCAGTACTTC. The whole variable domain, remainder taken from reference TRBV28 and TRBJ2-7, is DVKVTQSSRYLVKRTGEKVFLECVQDMDHENMFWYRQDPGLGLRLIYFSYDVKMKEKGDIPEGYSVSREKKERFSLILESASTNQTSMYLCASSLRGHEQYFGPGTRLTVT.

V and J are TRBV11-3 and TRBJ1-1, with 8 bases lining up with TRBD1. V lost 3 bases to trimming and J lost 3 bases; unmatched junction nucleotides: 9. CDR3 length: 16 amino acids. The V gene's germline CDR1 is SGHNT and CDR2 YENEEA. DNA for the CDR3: TGTGCCAGCAGCTTCGGAAGGCAGGGGGCTGACACTGAAGCTTTCTTT. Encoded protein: CASSFGRQGADTEAFF.

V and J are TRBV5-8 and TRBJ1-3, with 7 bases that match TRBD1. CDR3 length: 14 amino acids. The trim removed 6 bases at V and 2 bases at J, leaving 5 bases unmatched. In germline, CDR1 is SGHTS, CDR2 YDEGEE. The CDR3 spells CASNRQGAGNTIYF. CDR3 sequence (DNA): TGTGCCAGCAACCGTCAGGGGGCTGGAAACACCATATATTTT.

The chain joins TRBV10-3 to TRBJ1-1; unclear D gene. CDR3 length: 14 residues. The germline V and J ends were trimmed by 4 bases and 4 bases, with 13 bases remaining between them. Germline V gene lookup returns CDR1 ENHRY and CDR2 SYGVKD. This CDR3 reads CAISVGKRRTEAFF. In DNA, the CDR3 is TGTGCCATCAGTGTGGGCAAACGGCGCACTGAAGCTTTCTTT.

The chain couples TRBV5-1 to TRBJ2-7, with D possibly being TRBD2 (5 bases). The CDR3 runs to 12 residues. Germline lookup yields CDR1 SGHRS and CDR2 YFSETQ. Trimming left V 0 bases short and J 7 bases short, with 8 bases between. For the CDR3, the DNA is TGCGCCAGCAGCTTGGACGGGAAGGAGCAGTACTTC. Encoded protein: CASSLDGKEQYF.

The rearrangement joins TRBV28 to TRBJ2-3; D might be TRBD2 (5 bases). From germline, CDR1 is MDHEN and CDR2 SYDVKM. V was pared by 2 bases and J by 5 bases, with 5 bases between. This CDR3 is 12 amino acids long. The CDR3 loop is CASSLEGDTQYF. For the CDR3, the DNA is TGTGCCAGCAGTTTAGAGGGAGATACGCAGTATTTT.

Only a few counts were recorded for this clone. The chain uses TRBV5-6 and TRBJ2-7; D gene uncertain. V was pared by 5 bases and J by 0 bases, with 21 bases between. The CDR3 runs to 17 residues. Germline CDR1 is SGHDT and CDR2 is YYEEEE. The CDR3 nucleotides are TGTGCCAGCAGTCACCAGTTCGCAGGCCGCTACTCCTACGAGCAGTACTTC. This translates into CASSHQFAGRYSYEQYF.

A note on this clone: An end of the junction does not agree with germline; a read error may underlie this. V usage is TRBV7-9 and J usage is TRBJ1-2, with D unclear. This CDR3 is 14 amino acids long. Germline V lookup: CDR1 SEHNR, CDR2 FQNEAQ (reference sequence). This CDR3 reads CSSSLGGQSYGYTF. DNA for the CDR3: TGTTCCAGCAGCTTAGGTGGCCAGTCTTATGGCTACACCTTC.

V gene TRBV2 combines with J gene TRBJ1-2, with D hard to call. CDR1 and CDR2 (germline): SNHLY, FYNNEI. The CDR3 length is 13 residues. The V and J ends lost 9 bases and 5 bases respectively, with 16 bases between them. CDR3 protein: CARGSRRRYGYTF. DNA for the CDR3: TGTGCCAGAGGTTCCCGGAGGCGTTATGGCTACACCTTC.

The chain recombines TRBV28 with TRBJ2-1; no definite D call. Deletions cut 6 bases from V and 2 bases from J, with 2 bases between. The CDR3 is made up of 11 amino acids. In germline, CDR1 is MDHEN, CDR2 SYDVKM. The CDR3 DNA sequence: TGTGCCAGCAGCGCCTACAATGAGCAGTTCTTC. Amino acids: CASSAYNEQFF.